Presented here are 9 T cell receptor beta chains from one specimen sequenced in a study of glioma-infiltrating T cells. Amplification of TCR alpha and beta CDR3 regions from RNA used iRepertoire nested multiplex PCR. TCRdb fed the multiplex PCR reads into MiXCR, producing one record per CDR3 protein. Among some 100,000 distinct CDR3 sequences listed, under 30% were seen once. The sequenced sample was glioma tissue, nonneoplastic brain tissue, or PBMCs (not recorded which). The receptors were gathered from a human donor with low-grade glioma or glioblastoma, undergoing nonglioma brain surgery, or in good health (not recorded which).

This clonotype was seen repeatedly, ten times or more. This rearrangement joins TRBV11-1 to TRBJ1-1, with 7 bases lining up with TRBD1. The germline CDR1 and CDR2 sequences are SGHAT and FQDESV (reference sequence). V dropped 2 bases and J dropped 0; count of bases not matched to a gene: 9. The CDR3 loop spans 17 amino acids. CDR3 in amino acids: CASSLNRGLYMNTEAFF. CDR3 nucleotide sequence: TGTGCCAGCAGCTTAAACAGGGGTCTATACATGAACACTGAAGCTTTCTTT.

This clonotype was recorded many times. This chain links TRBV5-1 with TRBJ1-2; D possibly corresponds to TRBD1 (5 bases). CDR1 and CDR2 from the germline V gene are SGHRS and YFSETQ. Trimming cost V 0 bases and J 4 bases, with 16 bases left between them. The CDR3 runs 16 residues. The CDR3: CASSLERGTPPYGYTF. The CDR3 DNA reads TGCGCCAGCAGCTTGGAAAGAGGGACGCCTCCCTATGGCTACACCTTC.

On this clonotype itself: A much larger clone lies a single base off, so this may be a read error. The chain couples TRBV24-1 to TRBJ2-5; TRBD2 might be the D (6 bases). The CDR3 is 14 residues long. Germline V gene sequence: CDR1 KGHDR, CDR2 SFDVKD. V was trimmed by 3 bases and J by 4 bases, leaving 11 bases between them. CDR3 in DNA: TGTGCCACCAGTGATACCCAGGGAGGAGAGACCCAGTACTTC. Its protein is CATSDTQGGETQYF.

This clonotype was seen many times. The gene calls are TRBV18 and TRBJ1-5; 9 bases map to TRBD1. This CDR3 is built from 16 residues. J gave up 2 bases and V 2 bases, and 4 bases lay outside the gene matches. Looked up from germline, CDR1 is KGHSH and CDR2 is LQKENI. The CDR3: CASSPFTGGGNQPQHF. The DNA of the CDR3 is TGTGCCAGCTCACCATTTACAGGGGGCGGCAATCAGCCCCAGCATTTT.

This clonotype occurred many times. The CDR3: CASGPYNEQFF. CDR3 nucleotide sequence: TGTGCCAGCGGCCCCTACAATGAGCAGTTCTTC. The chain has TRBV27 and TRBJ2-1; D remains ambiguous. Per the germline V gene, CDR1 is MNHEY and CDR2 is SMNVEV (reference sequence). The CDR3 covers 11 residues. V was cut by 8 bases and J by 2 bases, with 4 bases left in between.

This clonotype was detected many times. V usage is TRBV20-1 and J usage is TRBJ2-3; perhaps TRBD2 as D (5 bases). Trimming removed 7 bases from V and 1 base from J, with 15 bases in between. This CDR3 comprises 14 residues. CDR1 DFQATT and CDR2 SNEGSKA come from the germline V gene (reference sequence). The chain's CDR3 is CSGRVNSGTDTQYF. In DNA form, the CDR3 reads TGCAGTGGGCGGGTGAATTCGGGCACAGATACGCAGTATTTT.

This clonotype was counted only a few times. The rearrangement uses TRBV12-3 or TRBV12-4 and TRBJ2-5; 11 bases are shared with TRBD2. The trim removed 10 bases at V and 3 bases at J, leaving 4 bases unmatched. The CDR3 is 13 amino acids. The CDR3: CATKLAGEETQYF. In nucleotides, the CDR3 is TGTGCCACCAAACTAGCGGGAGAAGAGACCCAGTACTTC.

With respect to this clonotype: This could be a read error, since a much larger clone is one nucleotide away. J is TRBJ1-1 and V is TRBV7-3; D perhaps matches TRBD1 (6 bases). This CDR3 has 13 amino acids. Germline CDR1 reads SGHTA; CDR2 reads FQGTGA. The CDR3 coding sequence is TGTGCCAGAAGCTTAACGGAGGGGACATCAGCTTTCTTT. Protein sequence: CARSLTEGTSAFF. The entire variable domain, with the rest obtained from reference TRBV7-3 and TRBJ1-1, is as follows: GAGVSQTPSNKVTEKGKYVELRCDPISGHTALYWYRQSLGQGPEFLIYFQGTGAADDSGLPNDRFFAVRPEGSVSTLKIQRTERGDSAVYLCARSLTEGTSAFFGQGTRLTVV.

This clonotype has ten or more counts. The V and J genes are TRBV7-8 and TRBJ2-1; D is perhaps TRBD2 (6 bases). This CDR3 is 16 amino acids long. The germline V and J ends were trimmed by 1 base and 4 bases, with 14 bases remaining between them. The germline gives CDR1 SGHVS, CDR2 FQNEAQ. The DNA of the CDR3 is TGTGCCAGCAGCTTAGGACCGGGAGAGGTTTACAATGAGCAGTTCTTC. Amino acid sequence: CASSLGPGEVYNEQFF.